Following are 14 T cell receptor beta chains from one sample sequenced in a study of radiation and T cells in renal cell carcinoma. The sample's time point: baseline pretreatment blood. Stated treatment: 15 Gy SBRT to primary tumor, nephrectomy 4 weeks later. The method was immunoSEQ multiplex PCR; TCRdb's version includes in-frame clones alone and lacks a portion of them. This sample has about 160,000 clones, with 88% found just once. The sequences come from blood, collected from a patient whose treatment included radiotherapy and nephrectomy. These receptors came from a woman in her seventies with renal cell carcinoma.

This chain uses TRBV20-1 with TRBJ2-5; unclear D gene. Germline assignment: CDR1 DFQATT and CDR2 SNEGSKA (reference sequence). This CDR3 is 11 amino acids long. The ends were cut back, 5 bases at V and 5 bases at J, with 9 bases in the middle. In DNA, the CDR3 is TGCAGTGCTCCAAGATTGGAGACCCAGTACTTC. Its protein product is CSAPRLETQYF.

This chain joins TRBV29-1 and TRBJ2-2; 9 nucleotides line up with TRBD1. This CDR3 comprises 15 residues. The V gene's germline CDR1 is SQVTM and CDR2 ANQGSEA. CDR3 loop: CSGRRGQGNTGELFF. The CDR3 region has the DNA TGCAGTGGCCGTCGGGGACAGGGGAACACCGGGGAGCTGTTTTTT.

The J gene is TRBJ2-2, the V gene TRBV11-3; 7 bases match TRBD2. The CDR3 is 13 residues long. Germline-derived CDR1 and CDR2 are SGHNT and YENEEA. The ends lost 5 bases at V and 7 bases at J; junction bases unmatched: 4. This CDR3 reads CASSQTSVGELFF. CDR3 sequence (DNA): TGTGCCAGCAGCCAAACTAGCGTCGGGGAGCTGTTTTTT.

This chain uses TRBV6-5 with TRBJ2-7; TRBD2 aligns across 9 bases. CDR1 is MNHEY and CDR2 is SVGAGI in the germline V gene. This CDR3 is 15 amino acids long. J lost 6 bases, V lost 5 bases, and 11 bases had no gene match. This CDR3 reads CASSATGTSYREQYF. The CDR3 DNA reads as TGTGCCAGCAGTGCAACCGGGACTAGCTATCGCGAGCAGTACTTC.

This chain links TRBV19 with TRBJ2-5; 8 nucleotides match TRBD1. Germline CDR1 reads LNHDA; CDR2 reads SQIVND (reference sequence). CDR3 length equals 14 residues. After removal of 2 bases from V and 6 bases from J, the junction contained 5 bases not matched to a gene. In nucleotides, the CDR3 is TGTGCCAGTAGTATACAGGGGGCCTCAAAGACCCAGTACTTC. Its protein product is CASSIQGASKTQYF.

The gene calls are TRBV19 and TRBJ1-5; D might be TRBD1 (5 bases). This CDR3 region has 13 residues. Trimming cost V 6 bases and J 4 bases, with 10 bases left between them. Germline CDR1 is LNHDA and CDR2 is SQIVND (reference sequence). The CDR3 DNA follows: TGTGCCAGTAGGATGACAGTAAATCAGCCCCAGCATTTT. It encodes CASRMTVNQPQHF.

V is TRBV28 and J is TRBJ1-1; TRBD1 might be the D (6 bases). Looked up from germline, CDR1 is MDHEN and CDR2 is SYDVKM. This CDR3 spans 14 amino acids. The V and J ends lost 7 bases and 3 bases respectively, with 15 bases between them. The CDR3 nucleotides are TGTGCCAGCACCTCGGGACACCGGGACACTGAAGCTTTCTTT. Amino acid sequence: CASTSGHRDTEAFF.

J is TRBJ1-2 and V is TRBV4-1, with D hard to call. Germline CDR1 reads MGHRA; CDR2 reads YSYEKL. Trimming pared 2 bases from V and 0 bases from J, leaving 16 bases between. The CDR3 contains 17 residues. CDR3 DNA: TGCGCCAGCAGCCAAATTAGGGTTTGGGCAGCTAACTATGGCTACACCTTC. Protein sequence: CASSQIRVWAANYGYTF.

The V gene is TRBV4-3, the J gene TRBJ2-1; 7 bases are shared with TRBD1. The junction had 5 bases not matched to a gene; V was cut back by 4 bases and J by 2 bases. The germline V gene encodes CDR1 LGHNA and CDR2 YSLEER. The length of the CDR3 is 15 residues. The CDR3 loop reads CASSPDRATYNEQFF. CDR3 nucleotide sequence: TGCGCCAGCAGCCCCGACAGGGCCACCTACAATGAGCAGTTCTTC.

This clone has only a few counts. This chain connects TRBV28 to TRBJ2-7; D may be TRBD2 (5 bases). The CDR3 is 15 amino acids. V was cut by 8 bases and J by 2 bases, with 19 bases left in between. Germline assignment: CDR1 MDHEN and CDR2 SYDVKM. In nucleotides, the CDR3 is TGTGCCAGCCGACCCGAGGAGGCCGTAGCCTACGAGCAGTACTTC. It specifies CASRPEEAVAYEQYF.

The chain joins TRBV4-1 to TRBJ2-7, with a possible D match to TRBD1 (6 bases). Germline CDR1 and CDR2: MGHRA and YSYEKL. V lost 1 base to trimming and J lost 3 bases, with 13 bases between them. This CDR3 has 15 amino acids. The DNA of the CDR3 is TGCGCCAGCAGCCAAGTAGACAGGCTAAACTACGAGCAGTACTTC. Protein product: CASSQVDRLNYEQYF.

The rearrangement uses TRBV28 and TRBJ1-2; TRBD1 matches 8 bases. With V trimmed by 2 bases and J by 4 bases, 6 bases remained unmatched. The CDR3 extends over 15 amino acids. Germline V lookup: CDR1 MDHEN, CDR2 SYDVKM. This CDR3 is CASSLNPDRGYGYTF. CDR3 sequence (DNA): TGTGCCAGCAGTTTAAATCCTGACAGGGGCTATGGCTACACCTTC.

V is TRBV9 and J is TRBJ1-3; no firm D call. The germline V and J ends were trimmed by 0 bases and 0 bases, with 13 bases remaining between them. CDR1 and CDR2 (germline): SGDLS, YYNGEE. The CDR3 contains 17 residues. The CDR3 is CASSVEIWADSGNTIYF. DNA of the CDR3: TGTGCCAGCAGCGTAGAAATATGGGCAGACTCTGGAAACACCATATATTTT. Together with reference TRBV9 and TRBJ1-3, the CDR3 gives the full variable domain: DSGVTQTPKHLITATGQRVTLRCSPRSGDLSVYWYQQSLDQGLQFLIQYYNGEERAKGNILERFSAQQFPDLHSELNLSSLELGDSALYFCASSVEIWADSGNTIYFGEGSWLTVV.

In its sample, this clone was seen a few times. This chain uses TRBV7-6 with TRBJ1-1, with 8 bases aligning to TRBD1. This CDR3 has 13 amino acids. In germline, CDR1 is SGHVS, CDR2 FNYEAQ. V lost 5 bases to trimming and J lost 5 bases; unmatched junction nucleotides: 4. CDR3 nucleotides: TGTGCCAGCAGCCCGGGACAGGCGACTGAAGCTTTCTTT. As protein: CASSPGQATEAFF.